This record covers a single T cell receptor beta chain. Its antigen is not identified. The data were obtained in a study of long-term antiretroviral therapy in people with HIV. Findings and caveats of the study: The repertoire was dominated at all time points by clones expanded before ART. Transplant-donor-level diversity was not reached after ART, though diversity increased.

V dropped 5 bases and J dropped 4; count of bases not matched to a gene: 6. This CDR3 has 14 amino acids. Germline assignment: CDR1 SNHLY and CDR2 FYNNEI. Survey-level immunoSEQ v3.0 assays were run. Generated by immunoSEQ multiplex PCR, the TCRdb table keeps only in-frame clones and is missing some. The sample yields some 22,000 clones, around nine tenths seen once. Sampling of each donor yielded at least one pre-ART PBMC sample and at least two post-ART PBMC samples. Clinicians in the United States treated all participants with HIV. The source is a man aged 55 to 69 with HIV. The source material was unsorted PBMCs, sampled 0.6 years after starting antiretroviral therapy. The chain carries TRBV2 and TRBJ1-2; 8 nucleotides agree with TRBD1. The CDR3 DNA reads TGTGCCAGCAGTATGACAGGGGCGGGCTATGGCTACACCTTC. This translates into CASSMTGAGYGYTF.